This TCR beta chain is drawn from a study of T cell changes during pregnancy in multiple sclerosis. This clone has a handful of counts. Assay: immunoSEQ multiplex PCR; the TCRdb copy retains only in-frame clones and omits some. The table shows about 31,000 clones, with roughly 88% occurring only once. The sequence was obtained from a female donor in good health, enrolled as a control in a pregnancy study. Sequences were derived from CD4+ T cells from peripheral blood mononuclear cells, sampled in the first trimester of pregnancy.

The DNA of the CDR3 is TGCGCCAGCAGCCGCAGGGAAGGGGGGAACACTGAAGCTTTCTTT. Encoded protein: CASSRREGGNTEAFF. The chain is built from TRBV5-1 and TRBJ1-1; maybe TRBD1 (6 bases). V lost 4 bases to trimming and J lost 1 base, with 14 bases between them. Germline assignment: CDR1 SGHRS and CDR2 YFSETQ. The CDR3 is 15 residues long.